These 3 T cell receptor beta chains were all obtained from the same sample, sequenced in a study of T cell responses to AZD1222 COVID-19 vaccine. Repertoires were generated with immunoSEQ multiplex PCR, while TCRdb's copy carries only in-frame clones and drops some. The data hold roughly 150,000 clones, with 90% observed a single time. Source: peripheral blood, taken 28 days after the second AZD1222 dose. Every receptor here comes from an adult who received the AZD1222 COVID-19 vaccine.

This clone was recorded once. This rearrangement joins TRBV18 to TRBJ1-5; 9 bases fit TRBD1. Looked up from germline, CDR1 is KGHSH and CDR2 is LQKENI. V gave up 2 bases and J gave up 2 bases; unmatched junction bases: 10. The CDR3 length is 18 residues. The CDR3 nucleotides read TGTGCCAGCTCACCAAGTGGGACAGGGCTCGGTGGCAATCAGCCCCAGCATTTT. Its translation: CASSPSGTGLGGNQPQHF.

The V gene is TRBV5-4, the J gene TRBJ2-7; tentative D call: TRBD1 (5 bases). The CDR3 extends over 15 amino acids. Trimming pared 4 bases from V and 3 bases from J, leaving 17 bases between. In germline, CDR1 is SGHNT, CDR2 YYREEE (reference sequence). The CDR3 nucleotides are TGTGCCAGCAGCCCCGCAATAGGGGCGCTCTACGAGCAGTACTTC. Translated, it gives CASSPAIGALYEQYF.

The V call is TRBV5-1, the J call TRBJ2-5, with D perhaps TRBD1 (5 bases). CDR1 SGHRS and CDR2 YFSETQ come from the germline V gene. Deletions cut 1 base from V and 0 bases from J, with 10 bases between. This CDR3 has 15 residues. The CDR3 sequence: CASSLNGANQETQYF. Here the CDR3 DNA reads TGCGCCAGCAGCTTGAATGGGGCGAACCAAGAGACCCAGTACTTC.